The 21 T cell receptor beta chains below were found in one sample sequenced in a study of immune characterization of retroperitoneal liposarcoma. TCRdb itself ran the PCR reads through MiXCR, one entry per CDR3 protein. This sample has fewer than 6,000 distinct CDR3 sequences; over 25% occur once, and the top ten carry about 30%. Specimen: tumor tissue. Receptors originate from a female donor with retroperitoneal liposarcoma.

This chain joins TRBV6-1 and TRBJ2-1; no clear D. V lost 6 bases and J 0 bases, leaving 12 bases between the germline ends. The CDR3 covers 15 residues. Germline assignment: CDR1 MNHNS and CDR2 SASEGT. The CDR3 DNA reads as TGTGCCAGCAGAGTCGTGGGAAGCTCCTACAATGAGCAGTTCTTC. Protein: CASRVVGSSYNEQFF.

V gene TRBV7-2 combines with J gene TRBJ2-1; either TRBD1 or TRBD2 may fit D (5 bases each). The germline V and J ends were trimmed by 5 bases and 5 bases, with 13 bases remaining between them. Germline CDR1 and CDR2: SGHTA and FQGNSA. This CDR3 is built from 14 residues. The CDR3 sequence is CASSPVGVDNEQFF. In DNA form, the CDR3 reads TGTGCCAGCAGCCCAGTGGGGGTTGACAATGAGCAGTTCTTC. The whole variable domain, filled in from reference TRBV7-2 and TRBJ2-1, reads GAGVSQSPSNKVTEKGKDVELRCDPISGHTALYWYRQSLGQGLEFLIYFQGNSAPDKSGLPSDRFSAERTGGSVSTLTIQRTQQEDSAVYLCASSPVGVDNEQFFGPGTRLTVL.

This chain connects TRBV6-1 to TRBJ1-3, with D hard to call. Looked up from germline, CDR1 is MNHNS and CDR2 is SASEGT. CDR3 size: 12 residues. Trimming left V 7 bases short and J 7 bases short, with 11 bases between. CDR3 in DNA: TGTGCCAGCATGAACCATGCTAACACCATATATTTT. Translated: CASMNHANTIYF.

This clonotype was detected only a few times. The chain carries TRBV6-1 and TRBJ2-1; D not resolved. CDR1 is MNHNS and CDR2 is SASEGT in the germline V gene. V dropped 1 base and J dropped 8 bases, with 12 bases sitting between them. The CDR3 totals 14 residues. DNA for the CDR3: TGTGCCAGCAGTGAAGTGGAAAGGCTAGATGAGCAGTTCTTC. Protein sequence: CASSEVERLDEQFF.

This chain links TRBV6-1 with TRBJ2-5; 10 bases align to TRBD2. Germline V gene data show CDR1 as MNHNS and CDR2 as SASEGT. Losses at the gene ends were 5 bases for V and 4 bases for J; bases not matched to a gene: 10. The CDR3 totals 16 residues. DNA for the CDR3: TGTGCCAGCAGTCAAATTAGCGGGAGGAAACCAGAGACCCAGTACTTC. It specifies CASSQISGRKPETQYF.

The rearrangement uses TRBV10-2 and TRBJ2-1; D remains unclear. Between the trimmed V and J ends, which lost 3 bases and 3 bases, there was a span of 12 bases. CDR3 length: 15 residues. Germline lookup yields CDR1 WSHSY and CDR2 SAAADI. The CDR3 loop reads CASSDGLRIYNEQFF. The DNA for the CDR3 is TGCGCCAGCAGTGACGGGCTACGCATCTACAATGAGCAGTTCTTC.

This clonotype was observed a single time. The chain's CDR3 is CASSSGQDRGDTQYF. In DNA form, the CDR3 reads TGTGCCAGCAGTTCCGGACAGGATCGAGGAGATACGCAGTATTTT. This sequence joins TRBV6-1 and TRBJ2-3, with 7 bases lining up with TRBD1. V lost 5 bases and J lost 5; bases outside the gene matches: 10. CDR1 is MNHNS, CDR2 SASEGT, per germline. The CDR3 is 15 amino acids.

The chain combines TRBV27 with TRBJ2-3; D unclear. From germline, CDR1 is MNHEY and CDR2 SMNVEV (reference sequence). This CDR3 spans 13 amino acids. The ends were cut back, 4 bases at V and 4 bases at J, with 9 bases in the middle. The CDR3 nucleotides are TGTGCCAGCAGTTCTAGGAAAGCAGATACGCAGTATTTT. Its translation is CASSSRKADTQYF.

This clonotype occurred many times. The chain's CDR3 is CASRQGAAYEQYF. CDR3 sequence (DNA): TGTGCCAGCAGACAGGGGGCCGCCTACGAGCAGTACTTC. The chain recombines TRBV6-1 with TRBJ2-1; TRBD1 matches 9 bases. The end of the DNA fits TRBJ2-7 better, so the J call may be wrong. This CDR3 has 13 residues. Germline CDR1 MNHNS, CDR2 SASEGT.

The CDR3 DNA is TGTGCCAGCAGTTTAGGCGGGAAACCCTACAATGAGCAGTTCTTC. Protein product: CASSLGGKPYNEQFF. This chain uses TRBV12-3 or TRBV12-4 with TRBJ2-1; the D gene is possibly TRBD2 (6 bases). V was pared by 1 base and J by 2 bases, with 9 bases between. This CDR3 has 15 amino acids.

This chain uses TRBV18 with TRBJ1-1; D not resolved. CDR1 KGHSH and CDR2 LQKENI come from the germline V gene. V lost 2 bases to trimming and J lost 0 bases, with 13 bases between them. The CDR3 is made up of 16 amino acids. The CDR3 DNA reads TGTGCCAGCTCACCAATCGGGGTTTCTCTGAACACTGAAGCTTTCTTT. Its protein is CASSPIGVSLNTEAFF.

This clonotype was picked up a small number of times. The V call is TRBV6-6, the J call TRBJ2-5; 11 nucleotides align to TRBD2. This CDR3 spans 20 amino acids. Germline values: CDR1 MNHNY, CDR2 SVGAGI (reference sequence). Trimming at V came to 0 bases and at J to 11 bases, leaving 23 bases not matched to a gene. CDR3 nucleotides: TGTGCCAGCAGTTACTCCCGAGGGACTAGCGGCCCGAGCTCCTACAATGAGCAGTACTTC. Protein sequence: CASSYSRGTSGPSSYNEQYF.

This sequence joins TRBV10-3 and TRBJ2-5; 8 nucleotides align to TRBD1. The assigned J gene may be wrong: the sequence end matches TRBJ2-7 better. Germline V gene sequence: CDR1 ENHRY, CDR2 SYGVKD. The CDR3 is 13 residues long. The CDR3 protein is CAISVGQEDEQYF. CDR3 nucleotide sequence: TGTGCCATCAGTGTGGGACAGGAGGACGAGCAGTACTTC.

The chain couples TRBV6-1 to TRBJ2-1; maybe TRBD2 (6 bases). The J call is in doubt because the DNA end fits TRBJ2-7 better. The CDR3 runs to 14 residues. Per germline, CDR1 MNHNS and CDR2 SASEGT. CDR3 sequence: CASSELATAYEQYF. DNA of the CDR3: TGTGCCAGCAGTGAACTAGCGACGGCCTACGAGCAGTACTTC.

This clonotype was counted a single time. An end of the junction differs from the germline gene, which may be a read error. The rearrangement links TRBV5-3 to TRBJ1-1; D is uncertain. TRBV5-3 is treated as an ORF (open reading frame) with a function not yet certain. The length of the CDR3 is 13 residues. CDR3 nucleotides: TGTGCCAGCAGCTTTTCAGAGAACACTGAAGCTTTCTTT. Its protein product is CASSFSENTEAFF.

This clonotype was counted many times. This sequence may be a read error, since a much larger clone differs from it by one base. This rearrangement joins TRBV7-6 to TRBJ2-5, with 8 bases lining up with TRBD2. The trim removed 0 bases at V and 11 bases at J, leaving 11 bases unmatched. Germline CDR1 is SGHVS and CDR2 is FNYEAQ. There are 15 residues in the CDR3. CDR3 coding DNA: TGTGCCAGCAGCTTAGCGGCGGGAGGCTCGGGGGAGCAGTACTTC. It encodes CASSLAAGGSGEQYF.

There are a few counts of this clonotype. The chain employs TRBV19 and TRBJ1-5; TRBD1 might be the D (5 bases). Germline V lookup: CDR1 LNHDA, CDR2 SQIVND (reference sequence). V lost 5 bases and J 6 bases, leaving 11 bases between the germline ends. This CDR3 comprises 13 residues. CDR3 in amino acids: CASSREGTQPQHF. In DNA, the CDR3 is TGTGCCAGTAGTCGAGAGGGGACTCAGCCCCAGCATTTT.

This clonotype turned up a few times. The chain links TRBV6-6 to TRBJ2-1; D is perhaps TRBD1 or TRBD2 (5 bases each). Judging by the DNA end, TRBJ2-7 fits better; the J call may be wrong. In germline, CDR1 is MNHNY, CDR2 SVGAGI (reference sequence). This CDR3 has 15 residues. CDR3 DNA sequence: TGTGCCAGCAGTTACGTCGGGGCCCTTCGCAATGAGCAGTACTTC. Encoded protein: CASSYVGALRNEQYF.

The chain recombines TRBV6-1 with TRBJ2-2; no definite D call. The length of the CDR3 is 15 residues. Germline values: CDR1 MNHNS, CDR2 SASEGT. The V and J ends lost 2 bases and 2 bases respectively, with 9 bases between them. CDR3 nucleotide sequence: TGTGCCAGCAGTGAACGCTCGAGAAACACCGGGGAGCTGTTTTTT. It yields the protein CASSERSRNTGELFF.

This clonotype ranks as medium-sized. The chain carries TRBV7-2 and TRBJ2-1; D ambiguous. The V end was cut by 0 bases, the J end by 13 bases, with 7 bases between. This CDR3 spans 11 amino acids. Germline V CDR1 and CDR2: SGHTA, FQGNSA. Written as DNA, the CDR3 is TGTGCCAGCAGCTTAGCAGAGACCCAGTTCTTC. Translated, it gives CASSLAETQFF.

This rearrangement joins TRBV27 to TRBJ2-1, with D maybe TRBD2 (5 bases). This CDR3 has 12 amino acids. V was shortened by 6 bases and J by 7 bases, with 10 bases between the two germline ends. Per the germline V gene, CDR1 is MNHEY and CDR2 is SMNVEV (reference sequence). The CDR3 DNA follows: TGTGCCAGCAGGGGCGGGTATAATGAGCAGTTCTTC. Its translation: CASRGGYNEQFF.